These 20 T cell receptor beta chains were sequenced from one sample in a study of cytomegalovirus exposure and HLA in healthy donors. TCRdb keeps only in-frame clones here, not all; method: immunoSEQ multiplex PCR. The data contain fewer than 90,000 clones, roughly 95% of them singletons. The sample consisted of PBMCs. The receptors come from a woman under 30 in good health and CMV-seropositive.

This chain links TRBV18 with TRBJ2-7; 8 bases agree with TRBD1. Trimming removed 3 bases from V and 3 bases from J; junction bases left unmatched: 4. The CDR3 runs to 14 residues. Germline V gene sequence: CDR1 KGHSH, CDR2 LQKENI. The CDR3 nucleotides are TGTGCCAGCTCACCGGGGACAGGTAACTACGAGCAGTACTTC. Its protein product is CASSPGTGNYEQYF.

V and J are TRBV18 and TRBJ1-2; the match to TRBD1 covers 7 bases. With 3 bases clipped from V and 4 bases from J, the junction kept 5 bases outside the gene matches. Germline V CDR1 and CDR2: KGHSH, LQKENI. This CDR3 region has 14 residues. DNA of the CDR3: TGTGCCAGCTCACCCGAAGGGACAGTCTATGGCTACACCTTC. Its translation: CASSPEGTVYGYTF.

The genes are TRBV27 and TRBJ2-1, with TRBD1 identical over 8 bases. The junction had 6 bases not matched to a gene; V was cut back by 3 bases and J by 8 bases. Germline loops: CDR1 MNHEY, CDR2 SMNVEV (reference sequence). The CDR3 extends over 14 amino acids. This chain's CDR3 is CASSLDRAGDEQFF. The CDR3, as DNA: TGTGCCAGCAGTTTGGACAGGGCAGGCGATGAGCAGTTCTTC.

The chain uses TRBV18 and TRBJ1-2; a weak D match, TRBD1 (5 bases). CDR3 size: 14 residues. The V end lost 6 bases, the J end lost 8 bases, and 19 bases lay between the germline ends. Germline CDR1 reads KGHSH; CDR2 reads LQKENI. CDR3 residues: CASSLAGAGGGYTF. Here the CDR3 DNA reads TGTGCCAGCTCTCTAGCCGGGGCCGGGGGAGGCTACACCTTC.

The chain employs TRBV5-6 and TRBJ2-1; 9 nucleotides agree with TRBD1. This CDR3 region has 15 residues. With V trimmed by 4 bases and J by 5 bases, 7 bases remained unmatched. The germline V gene has CDR1 SGHDT and CDR2 YYEEEE. The DNA of the CDR3 is TGTGCCAGCAGCCCAGGGACAGGGCGGAACAATGAGCAGTTCTTC. Protein sequence: CASSPGTGRNNEQFF.

This chain links TRBV27 with TRBJ2-7; D perhaps matches TRBD1 (5 bases). Germline-derived CDR1 and CDR2 are MNHEY and SMNVEV (reference sequence). There are 14 residues in the CDR3. V dropped 1 base and J dropped 3 bases, with 10 bases sitting between them. The CDR3 sequence: CASSLYRQGYEQYF. The CDR3 coding sequence is TGTGCCAGCAGTTTATACCGCCAGGGCTACGAGCAGTACTTC.

This clone was detected once. The CDR3 here is CASSPLRGGINEQFF. CDR3 DNA: TGTGCCAGCAGCCCGCTGAGAGGGGGAATCAATGAGCAGTTCTTC. This chain links TRBV7-2 with TRBJ2-1, with D maybe TRBD1 (6 bases). The CDR3 has 15 residues. Trimming stripped 5 bases from V and 6 bases from J, with 17 bases between. The V gene's germline CDR1 is SGHTA and CDR2 FQGNSA.

This sequence joins TRBV7-8 and TRBJ2-7; 12 bases map to TRBD2. V lost 2 bases, J lost 7 bases, and 6 bases stayed unmatched. Germline assignment: CDR1 SGHVS and CDR2 FQNEAQ. The CDR3 loop spans 15 amino acids. CDR3 loop: CASSLLAGGPEEQYF. The CDR3 region has the DNA TGTGCCAGCAGCTTACTAGCGGGAGGGCCGGAGGAGCAGTACTTC.

The gene calls are TRBV6-6 and TRBJ2-1; D is ambiguous. V shed 6 bases and J shed 4 bases, with 16 bases lying between them. Germline V gene lookup returns CDR1 MNHNY and CDR2 SVGAGI (reference sequence). The CDR3 sequence is 15 residues long. CDR3 sequence (DNA): TGTGCCAGCAGCCTGCGGCCCCAAGGATACAATGAGCAGTTCTTC. This translates into CASSLRPQGYNEQFF.

This rearrangement joins TRBV28 to TRBJ2-4, with TRBD1 matching over 8 bases. This CDR3 comprises 17 residues. Losses at the gene ends were 2 bases for V and 0 bases for J; bases not matched to a gene: 6. Per germline, CDR1 MDHEN and CDR2 SYDVKM. CDR3 nucleotide sequence: TGTGCCAGCAGTTTAGACAGGGGACAGCTAGCCAAAAACATTCAGTACTTC. It specifies CASSLDRGQLAKNIQYF. Using reference TRBV28 and TRBJ2-4 for the parts outside the CDR3, the full variable domain is DVKVTQSSRYLVKRTGEKVFLECVQDMDHENMFWYRQDPGLGLRLIYFSYDVKMKEKGDIPEGYSVSREKKERFSLILESASTNQTSMYLCASSLDRGQLAKNIQYFGAGTRLSVL.

The chain recombines TRBV30 with TRBJ1-1; D is ambiguous. The germline V and J ends were trimmed by 5 bases and 7 bases, with 17 bases remaining between them. CDR1 GTSNPN and CDR2 SVGIG come from the germline V gene (reference sequence). This CDR3 region has 13 residues. CDR3 nucleotide sequence: TGTGCCTGGGGGAGTAGTTTCGTCGGTGAAGCTTTCTTT. This translates into CAWGSSFVGEAFF.

The V and J genes are TRBV6-1 and TRBJ1-4, with a weak D call TRBD1 (5 bases). Trimming removed 5 bases at V and 8 bases at J, with 18 bases between. The CDR3 is 15 residues long. Germline CDR1 and CDR2: MNHNS and SASEGT. In DNA, the CDR3 is TGTGCCAGCAGTTCCCTTGACGAATGGACAGAAAAACTGTTTTTT. Translation gives CASSSLDEWTEKLFF.

J is TRBJ1-2 and V is TRBV5-1; weak D call: TRBD1 (5 bases). Germline CDR1 SGHRS, CDR2 YFSETQ. This CDR3 is built from 13 residues. The V end lost 2 bases, the J end lost 8 bases, and 13 bases lay between the germline ends. This CDR3 reads CASSFRDGGGYTF. In nucleotides, the CDR3 is TGCGCCAGCAGCTTCCGGGACGGGGGAGGCTACACCTTC.

This sequence joins TRBV4-2 and TRBJ1-4; D possibly corresponds to TRBD1 (6 bases). This CDR3 spans 17 amino acids. The V and J ends lost 4 bases and 7 bases respectively, with 22 bases between them. Germline lookup yields CDR1 LGHNA and CDR2 YNFKEQ. CDR3 sequence reads: CASSRGGGGVWVEKLFF. DNA for the CDR3: TGTGCCAGCAGCCGAGGAGGTGGGGGCGTGTGGGTTGAAAAACTGTTTTTT.

The chain recombines TRBV11-3 with TRBJ1-2; D remains ambiguous. The V and J ends lost 4 bases and 3 bases respectively, with 6 bases between them. Germline assignment: CDR1 SGHNT and CDR2 YENEEA. This CDR3 comprises 12 residues. The CDR3 DNA reads TGTGCCAGCAGCTATGGAGACTATGGCTACACCTTC. It codes for CASSYGDYGYTF. Full variable domain (remainder filled in from reference TRBV11-3 and TRBJ1-2): EAGVVQSPRYKIIEKKQPVAFWCNPISGHNTLYWYLQNLGQGPELLIRYENEEAVDDSQLPKDRFSAERLKGVDSTLKIQPAELGDSAVYLCASSYGDYGYTFGSGTRLTVV.

V is TRBV9 and J is TRBJ2-3; TRBD2 matches at 7 bases. Germline loops: CDR1 SGDLS, CDR2 YYNGEE. V lost 7 bases to trimming and J lost 6 bases; unmatched junction nucleotides: 14. CDR3 length: 15 amino acids. This CDR3 is CASCRGGGPSDTQYF. The CDR3 DNA reads TGTGCCAGCTGCCGTGGGGGAGGGCCCTCGGATACGCAGTATTTT.

This chain joins TRBV7-9 and TRBJ1-4, with D maybe TRBD1 (6 bases). CDR3 length equals 13 residues. The germline V and J ends were trimmed by 11 bases and 3 bases, with 13 bases remaining between them. CDR1 and CDR2 from the germline V gene are SEHNR and FQNEAQ (reference sequence). CDR3 bases: TGTGCCGTCAGGGGTCGGGCTAATGAAAAACTGTTTTTT. This translates into CAVRGRANEKLFF. Supplemented by reference TRBV7-9 and TRBJ1-4, the full variable domain reads DTGVSQNPRHKITKRGQNVTFRCDPISEHNRLYWYRQTLGQGPEFLTYFQNEAQLEKSRLLSDRFSAERPKGSFSTLEIQRTEQGDSAMYLCAVRGRANEKLFFGSGTQLSVL.

V gene TRBV4-1 combines with J gene TRBJ2-2; 10 bases map to TRBD1. This CDR3 is 18 amino acids long. J lost 5 bases, V lost 3 bases, and 12 bases had no gene match. Per the germline V gene, CDR1 is MGHRA and CDR2 is YSYEKL. This CDR3 is CASSHVPGDRGNTGELFF. CDR3 DNA: TGCGCCAGCAGCCACGTTCCTGGGGACAGGGGTAATACCGGGGAGCTGTTTTTT.

V and J are TRBV28 and TRBJ2-3; tentative D call: TRBD1 (5 bases). The CDR3 loop spans 15 amino acids. Germline CDR1 MDHEN, CDR2 SYDVKM. Trimming cost V 3 bases and J 3 bases, with 13 bases left between them. CDR3 in amino acids: CASSFAGLKTDTQYF. The DNA of the CDR3 is TGTGCCAGCAGTTTTGCAGGGTTAAAGACAGATACGCAGTATTTT.

In its sample, this clone was seen a few times. This sequence joins TRBV2 and TRBJ1-4; 7 bases match TRBD1. V was pared by 6 bases and J by 7 bases, with 5 bases of the junction left unmatched. Looked up from germline, CDR1 is SNHLY and CDR2 is FYNNEI. CDR3 length: 13 amino acids. For the CDR3, the DNA is TGTGCCAGCAGGGGGACAGCGGCTGAAAAACTGTTTTTT. Its protein product is CASRGTAAEKLFF.